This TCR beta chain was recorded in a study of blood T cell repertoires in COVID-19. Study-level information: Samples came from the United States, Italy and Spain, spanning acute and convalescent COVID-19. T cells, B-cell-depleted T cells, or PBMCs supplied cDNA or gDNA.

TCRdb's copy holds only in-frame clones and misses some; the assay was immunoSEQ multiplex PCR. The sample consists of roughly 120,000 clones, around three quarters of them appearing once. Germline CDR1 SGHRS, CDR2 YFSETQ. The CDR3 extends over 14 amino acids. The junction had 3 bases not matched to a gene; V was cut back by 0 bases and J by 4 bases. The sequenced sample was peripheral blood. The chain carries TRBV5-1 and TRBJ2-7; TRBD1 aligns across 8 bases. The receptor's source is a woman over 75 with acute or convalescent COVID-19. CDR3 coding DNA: TGCGCCAGCAGCTTGGCCGGGGACAGGTACGAGCAGTACTTC. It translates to CASSLAGDRYEQYF. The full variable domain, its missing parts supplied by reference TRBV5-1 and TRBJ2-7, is KAGVTQTPRYLIKTRGQQVTLSCSPISGHRSVSWYQQTPGQGLQFLFEYFSETQRNKGNFPGRFSGRQFSNSRSEMNVSTLELGDSALYLCASSLAGDRYEQYFGPGTRLTVT.